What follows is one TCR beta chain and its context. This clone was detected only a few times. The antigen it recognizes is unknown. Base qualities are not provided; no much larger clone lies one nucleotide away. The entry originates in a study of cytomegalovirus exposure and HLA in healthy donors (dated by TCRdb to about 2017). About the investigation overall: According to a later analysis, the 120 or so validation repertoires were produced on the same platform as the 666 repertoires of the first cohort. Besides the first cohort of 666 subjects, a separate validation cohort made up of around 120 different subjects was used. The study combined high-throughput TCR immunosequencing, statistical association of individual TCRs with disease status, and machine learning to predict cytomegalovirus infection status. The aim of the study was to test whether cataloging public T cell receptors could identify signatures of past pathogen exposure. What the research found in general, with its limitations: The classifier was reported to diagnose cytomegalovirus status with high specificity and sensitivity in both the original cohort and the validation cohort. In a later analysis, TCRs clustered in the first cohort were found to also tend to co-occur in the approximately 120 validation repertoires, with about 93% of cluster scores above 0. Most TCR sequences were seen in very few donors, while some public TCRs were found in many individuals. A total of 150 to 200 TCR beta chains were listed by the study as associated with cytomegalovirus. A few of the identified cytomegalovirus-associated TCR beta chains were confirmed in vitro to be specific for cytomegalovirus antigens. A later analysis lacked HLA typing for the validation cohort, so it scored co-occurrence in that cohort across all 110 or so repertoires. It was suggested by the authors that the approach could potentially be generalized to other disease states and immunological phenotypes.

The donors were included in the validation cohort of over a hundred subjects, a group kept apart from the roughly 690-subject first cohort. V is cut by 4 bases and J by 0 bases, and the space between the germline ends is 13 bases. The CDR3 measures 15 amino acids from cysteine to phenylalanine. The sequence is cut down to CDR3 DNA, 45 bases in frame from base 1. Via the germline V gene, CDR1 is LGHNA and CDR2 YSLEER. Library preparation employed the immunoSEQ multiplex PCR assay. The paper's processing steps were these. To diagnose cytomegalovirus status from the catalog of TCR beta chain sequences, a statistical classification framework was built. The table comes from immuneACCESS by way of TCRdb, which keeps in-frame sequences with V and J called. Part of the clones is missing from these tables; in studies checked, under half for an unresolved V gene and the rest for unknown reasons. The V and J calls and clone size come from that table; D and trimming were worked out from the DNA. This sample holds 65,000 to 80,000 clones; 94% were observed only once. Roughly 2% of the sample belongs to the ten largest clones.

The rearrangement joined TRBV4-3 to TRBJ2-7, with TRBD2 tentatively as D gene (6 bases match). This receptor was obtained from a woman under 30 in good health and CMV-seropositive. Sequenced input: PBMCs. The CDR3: CASSPGAGLSYEQYF. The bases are TGCGCCAGCAGCCCTGGGGCGGGGCTCTCCTACGAGCAGTACTTC.